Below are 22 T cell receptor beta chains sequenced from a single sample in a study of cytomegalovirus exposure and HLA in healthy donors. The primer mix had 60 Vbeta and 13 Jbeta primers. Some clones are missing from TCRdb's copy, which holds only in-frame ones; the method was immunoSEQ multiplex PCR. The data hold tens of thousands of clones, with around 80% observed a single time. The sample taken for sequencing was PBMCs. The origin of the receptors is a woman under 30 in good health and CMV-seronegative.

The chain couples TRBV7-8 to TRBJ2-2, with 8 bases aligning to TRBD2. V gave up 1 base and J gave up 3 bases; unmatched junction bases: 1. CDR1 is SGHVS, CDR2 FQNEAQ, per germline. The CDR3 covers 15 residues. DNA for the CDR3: TGTGCCAGCAGCTTAGGGACTAGCTACACCGGGGAGCTGTTTTTT. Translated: CASSLGTSYTGELFF.

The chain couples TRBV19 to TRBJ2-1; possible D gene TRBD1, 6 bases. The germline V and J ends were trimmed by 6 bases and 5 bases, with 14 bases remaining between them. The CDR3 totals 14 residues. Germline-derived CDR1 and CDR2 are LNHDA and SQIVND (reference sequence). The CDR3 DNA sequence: TGTGCCAGTAGCTTACAGGGAATCAACAATGAGCAGTTCTTC. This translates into CASSLQGINNEQFF.

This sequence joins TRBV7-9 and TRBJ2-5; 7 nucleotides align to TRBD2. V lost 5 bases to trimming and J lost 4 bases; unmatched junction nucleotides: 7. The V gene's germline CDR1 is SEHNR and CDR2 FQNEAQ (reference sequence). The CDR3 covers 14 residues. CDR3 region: CASSLGPGGETQYF. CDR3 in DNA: TGTGCCAGCAGCCTAGGACCGGGGGGAGAGACCCAGTACTTC.

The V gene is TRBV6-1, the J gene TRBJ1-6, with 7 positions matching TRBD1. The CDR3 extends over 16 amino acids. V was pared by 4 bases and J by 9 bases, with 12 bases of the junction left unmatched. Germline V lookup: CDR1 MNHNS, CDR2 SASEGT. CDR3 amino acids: CASSGVSTGAGSPLHF. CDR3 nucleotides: TGTGCCAGCAGTGGGGTCTCTACAGGGGCTGGTTCACCCCTCCACTTT.

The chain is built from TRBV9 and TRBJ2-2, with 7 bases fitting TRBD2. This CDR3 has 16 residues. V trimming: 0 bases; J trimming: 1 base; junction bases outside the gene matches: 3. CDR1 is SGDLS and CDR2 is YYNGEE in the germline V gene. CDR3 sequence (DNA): TGTGCCAGCAGCGTAGCTAGCGGACTGAACACCGGGGAGCTGTTTTTT. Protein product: CASSVASGLNTGELFF.

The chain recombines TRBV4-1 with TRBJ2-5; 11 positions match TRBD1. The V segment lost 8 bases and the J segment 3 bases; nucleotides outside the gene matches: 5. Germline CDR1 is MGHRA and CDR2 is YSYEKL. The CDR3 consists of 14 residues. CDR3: CASGSGQGEETQYF. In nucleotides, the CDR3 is TGCGCCAGCGGGTCGGGACAGGGGGAAGAGACCCAGTACTTC.

The CDR3 region is CASSLGPYYGYTF. The CDR3 region has the DNA TGTGCCAGCAGTCTGGGGCCTTACTATGGCTACACCTTC. The chain joins TRBV27 to TRBJ1-2, with D perhaps matching TRBD1 (5 bases). V was shortened by 5 bases and J by 3 bases, with 10 bases between the two germline ends. The CDR3 totals 13 residues. Germline CDR1 and CDR2: MNHEY and SMNVEV (reference sequence).

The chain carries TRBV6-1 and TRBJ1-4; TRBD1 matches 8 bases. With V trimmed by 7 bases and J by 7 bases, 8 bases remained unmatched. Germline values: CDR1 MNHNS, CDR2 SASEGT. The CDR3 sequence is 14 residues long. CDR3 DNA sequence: TGTGCCAGCATTCGACAGGGGATGGGTGAAAAACTGTTTTTT. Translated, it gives CASIRQGMGEKLFF.

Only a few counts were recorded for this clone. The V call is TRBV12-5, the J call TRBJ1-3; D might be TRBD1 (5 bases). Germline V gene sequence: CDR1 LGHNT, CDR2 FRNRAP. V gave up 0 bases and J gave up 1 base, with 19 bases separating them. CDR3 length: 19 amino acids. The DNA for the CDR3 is TGTGCTAGTGGTTTGGTAGGTAAGGGCGGGACTCTTTCTGGAAACACCATATATTTT. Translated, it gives CASGLVGKGGTLSGNTIYF. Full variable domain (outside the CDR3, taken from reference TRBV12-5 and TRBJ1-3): DARVTQTPRHKVTEMGQEVTMRCQPILGHNTVFWYRQTMMQGLELLAYFRNRAPLDDSGMPKDRFSAEMPDATLATLKIQPSEPRDSAVYFCASGLVGKGGTLSGNTIYFGEGSWLTVV.

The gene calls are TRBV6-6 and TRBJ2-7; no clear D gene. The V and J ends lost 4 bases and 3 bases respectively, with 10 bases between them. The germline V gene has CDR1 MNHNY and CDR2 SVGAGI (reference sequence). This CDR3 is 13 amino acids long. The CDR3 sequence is CASSSNGDYEQYF. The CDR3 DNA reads TGTGCCAGCAGTTCGAACGGAGACTACGAGCAGTACTTC.

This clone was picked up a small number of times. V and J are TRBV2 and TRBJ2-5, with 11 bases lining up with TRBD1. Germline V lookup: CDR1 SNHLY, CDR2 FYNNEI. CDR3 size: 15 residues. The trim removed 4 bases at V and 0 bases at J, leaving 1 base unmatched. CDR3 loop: CASSGDRGYQETQYF. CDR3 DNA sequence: TGTGCCAGCAGTGGGGACAGGGGGTACCAAGAGACCCAGTACTTC.

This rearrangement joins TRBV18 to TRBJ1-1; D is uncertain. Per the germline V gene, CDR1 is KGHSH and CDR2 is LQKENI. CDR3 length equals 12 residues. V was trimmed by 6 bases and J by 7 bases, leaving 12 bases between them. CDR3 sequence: CASSLVQDEAFF. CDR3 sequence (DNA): TGTGCCAGCTCCTTGGTTCAGGATGAAGCTTTCTTT.

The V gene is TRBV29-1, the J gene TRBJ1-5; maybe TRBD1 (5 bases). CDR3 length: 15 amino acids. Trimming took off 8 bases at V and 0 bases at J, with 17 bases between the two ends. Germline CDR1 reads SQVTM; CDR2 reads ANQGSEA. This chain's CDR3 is CSLGGGLDSNQPQHF. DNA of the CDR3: TGCAGCCTTGGGGGGGGACTAGATAGCAATCAGCCCCAGCATTTT.

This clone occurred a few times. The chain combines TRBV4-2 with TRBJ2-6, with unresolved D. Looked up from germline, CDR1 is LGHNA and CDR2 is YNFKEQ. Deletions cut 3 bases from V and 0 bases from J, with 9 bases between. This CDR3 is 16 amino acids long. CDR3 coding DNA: TGTGCCAGCAGCCAGAAGAGAGACTCTGGGGCCAACGTCCTGACTTTC. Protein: CASSQKRDSGANVLTF.

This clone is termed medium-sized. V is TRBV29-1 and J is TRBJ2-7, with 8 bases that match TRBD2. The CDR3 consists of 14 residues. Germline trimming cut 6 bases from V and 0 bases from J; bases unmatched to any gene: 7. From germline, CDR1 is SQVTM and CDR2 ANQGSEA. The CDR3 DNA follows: TGCAGCGTCGGGGGGGTGGGGGCCTCCTACGAGCAGTACTTC. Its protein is CSVGGVGASYEQYF.

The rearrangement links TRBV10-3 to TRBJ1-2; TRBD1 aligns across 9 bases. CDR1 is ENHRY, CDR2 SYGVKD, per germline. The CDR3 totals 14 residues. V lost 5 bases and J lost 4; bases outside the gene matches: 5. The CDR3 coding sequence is TGTGCCATCAGTAACTCGGACAGGGGCTATGGCTACACCTTC. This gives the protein CAISNSDRGYGYTF.

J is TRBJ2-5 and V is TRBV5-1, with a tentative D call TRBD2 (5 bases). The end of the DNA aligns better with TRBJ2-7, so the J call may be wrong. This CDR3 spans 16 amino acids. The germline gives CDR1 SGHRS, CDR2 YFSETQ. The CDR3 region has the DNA TGCGCCAGCAGCTTGGAAGGTCTAGCCGCACGGGTCGAGCAGTACTTC. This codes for CASSLEGLAARVEQYF.

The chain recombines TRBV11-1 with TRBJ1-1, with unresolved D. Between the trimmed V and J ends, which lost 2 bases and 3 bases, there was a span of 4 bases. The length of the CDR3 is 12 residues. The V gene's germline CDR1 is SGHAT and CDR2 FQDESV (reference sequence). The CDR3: CASSLQYTEAFF. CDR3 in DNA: TGTGCCAGCAGCTTACAATACACTGAAGCTTTCTTT.

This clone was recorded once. The DNA for the CDR3 is TGTGCCAGCAGCTCCCAGGGGGATCAGCCCCAGCATTTT. Amino acid sequence: CASSSQGDQPQHF. The chain carries TRBV5-8 and TRBJ1-5; 7 bases map to TRBD1. The V segment lost 3 bases and the J segment 5 bases; nucleotides outside the gene matches: 2. Germline CDR1 is SGHTS and CDR2 is YDEGEE. The CDR3 is 13 residues long.

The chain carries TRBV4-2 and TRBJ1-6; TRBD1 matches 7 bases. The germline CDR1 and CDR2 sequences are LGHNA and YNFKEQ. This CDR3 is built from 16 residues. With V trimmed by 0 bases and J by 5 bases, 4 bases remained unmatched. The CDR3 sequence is CASSQEAGTDNSPLHF. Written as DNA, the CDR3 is TGTGCCAGCAGCCAAGAGGCCGGGACAGATAATTCACCCCTCCACTTT.

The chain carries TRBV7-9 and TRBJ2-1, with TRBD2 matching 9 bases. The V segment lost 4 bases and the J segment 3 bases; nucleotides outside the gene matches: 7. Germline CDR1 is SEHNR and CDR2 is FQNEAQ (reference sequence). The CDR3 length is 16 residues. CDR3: CASSSRVSGGYNEQFF. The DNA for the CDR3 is TGTGCCAGCAGCTCCCGGGTTAGCGGGGGCTACAATGAGCAGTTCTTC.

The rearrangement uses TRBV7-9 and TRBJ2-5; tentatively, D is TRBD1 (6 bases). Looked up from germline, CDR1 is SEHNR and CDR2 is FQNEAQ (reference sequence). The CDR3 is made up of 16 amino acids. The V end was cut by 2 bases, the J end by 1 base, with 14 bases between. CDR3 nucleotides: TGTGCCAGCAGCTTAAACAGGGCGGGCTCCCAAGAGACCCAGTACTTC. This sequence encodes CASSLNRAGSQETQYF.